The rows below give T cell receptor beta chains drawn from one sample of a study of T cell repertoires in cytomegalovirus infection. TCRdb passed the reads through MiXCR, listing each CDR3 protein once. The table includes fewer than 950,000 distinct CDR3 sequences, 32% detected once. These TCRs' antigens remain unknown. Sequences were derived from cultured CD8+ T cells from PBMCs, sampled from culture after CMV antigen stimulation. These receptors were taken from a human donor in good health (CMV status not recorded). Some clones in this sample may be carry-over from other donors' samples. The CDR3 runs from the conserved cysteine through the conserved F or W.

>TRBV4-2
CASSQLGQGTYEQYF
>TRBV4-1
CASSMGTGATGELFF
>TRBV25-1
CASSEWDNEQFF
>TRBV5-4
CASSCGQVGGHALNTEAFF
>TRBV7-6
CASSSGTRGSYEKLFF
>TRBV6-1
CASSESMRGYTF
>TRBV7-9
CASSLNLDGPKETQYF
>TRBV7-2
CASSLGRQLYGYTF
>TRBV27
CASSLLGENIRAQYF
>TRBV5-6
CASSLGGSMETQYF
>TRBV5-1
CASSTGRLAGGIQETQYF
>TRBV20-1
CSARAPATTNYGYTF
>TRBV5-6
CASSLVKGLVF
>TRBV7-9
CASSLAGQGSYEQYF
>TRBV7-6
CASSNAQVNYGYTF